A selection of T cell receptor beta chains follows, all from one sample in a study of CD8 T cells in ankylosing spondylitis. One entry per CDR3 protein results from TCRdb running MiXCR on the 5' RACE reads. The profile shows approximately 400,000 distinct CDR3 sequences, roughly 17% of them singletons. The specimen was blood, either unsorted or a sorted T cell fraction (not recorded which). The receptors stem from a male donor with ankylosing spondylitis. CDR3s leave out the opening cysteine and the closing phenylalanine or tryptophan. D genes are given only for firm matches.

D gene,V gene,CDR3 protein
.,TRBV5-1,ASSLGQAYNEQF
TRBD2,TRBV12-3/TRBV12-4,ASSLGLAGGTGETQY
.,TRBV6-2/TRBV6-3,ASRPTNLWGVEQF
TRBD1,TRBV20-1,STTPPGQRTDTQY
.,TRBV5-6,ASSLAGDAF
TRBD2,TRBV28,ASSPPGGRGPTYEQY
TRBD2,TRBV2,ASSREREKAYEQY
.,TRBV5-1,ASSLGFGNNSPLH
TRBD1,TRBV6-2/TRBV6-3,ASSNGQGNSPLH
TRBD2,TRBV29-1,SGREGQETQY
TRBD1,TRBV10-3,AISGGHRGDYGYT
TRBD1,TRBV28,ASSSYTGVGELF
.,TRBV6-1,ASSQQGFIEKLF
TRBD1,TRBV6-5,ASSWDRAMADQNIQY
.,TRBV7-8,ASSLAGGIVSYEQY
TRBD2,TRBV27,ASSLSTLASGANEQF
.,TRBV7-9,ASSSRLLLQGAETQY
.,TRBV5-1,ASSSKQGPVEKLF
TRBD1,TRBV5-5,ASSFDREDQPQH
.,TRBV15,ATSNRDLPVNYGYT
.,TRBV5-1,ASSLATSGANVLT
.,TRBV12-3/TRBV12-4,ASSSRRSTDTQY
.,TRBV18,ASSPHAPGADTYNEQF
.,TRBV6-2/TRBV6-3,ASSYVTDRVEAF
.,TRBV6-2/TRBV6-3,ASSYRQGGSYEQY
.,TRBV12-3/TRBV12-4,ASSLDIYQPQH
.,TRBV29-1,SVYSANTEAF
.,TRBV29-1,SVDASFGLGREQY
TRBD1,TRBV7-2,ASSGDRAADEQY
TRBD1,TRBV2,ARSTGQGNTEAF
.,TRBV7-3,ASSLNRRVGVGDSPLH
.,TRBV5-1,ASSPYMGGDQETQY
.,TRBV6-5,ASSYLDPLNTGELF
TRBD1,TRBV10-3,AIRPRQGATSTDTQY
TRBD2,TRBV30,AWAGLAGSYNEQF
.,TRBV5-6,ASSLYTVPTKQY
TRBD1,TRBV6-5,ASSYRVDRGNTEAF
.,TRBV19,ASSNTANTEAF
.,TRBV30,AWRGQGGNEQF
.,TRBV3-1,ASSPGTASTGELF
TRBD1,TRBV9,ASSAAGGSYNEQF
.,TRBV20-1,SAPMQGETQY
TRBD2,TRBV12-3/TRBV12-4,ASSLTSVIDTQY
.,TRBV12-3/TRBV12-4,ASSRAPETNQPQH
.,TRBV2,AGGGPPIAKNIQY
TRBD2,TRBV7-9,ASSLGTSGTTTDTQY
.,TRBV5-1,ASSLLQGDSPLH
.,TRBV3-1,ASSLPGYANTGELF
.,TRBV20-1,SARAVHRAGLTYY
.,TRBV4-1,ATPGTSYEQY
TRBD2,TRBV12-3/TRBV12-4,ASKRTGGNQETQY
.,TRBV9,ASSVGGVWRATDTQY
.,TRBV6-1,ASSPGTAGAGRAQH
TRBD1,TRBV12-3/TRBV12-4,ASSPSGTGEETQY
.,TRBV28,ASSPSGRTSYNEQF
TRBD2,TRBV7-8,ASRYASSGTSGIADTQY
.,TRBV19,ASSIGRQSEEQY
TRBD1,TRBV27,ASMGQGASPLH
.,TRBV6-1,AAPTGRSNQPQH